Each of the 20 T cell receptor beta chains below was sequenced from the same sample in a study of blood T cells in healthy people across ages. With a J-beta primer mix and a sample-barcoded 5' primer, a second PCR ran roughly 6 to 11 cycles. TCRdb recomputed calls from the 5' RACE reads with MiXCR, one row per CDR3 protein. The profile covers around 320,000 distinct CDR3 sequences, with 27% appearing a single time and approximately 28% taken by the ten largest. Source material: blood. Receptor source: a woman between 65 and 79 years old in good health.

The rearrangement uses TRBV7-9 and TRBJ1-1; D is perhaps TRBD1 (5 bases). Germline V gene sequence: CDR1 SEHNR, CDR2 FQNEAQ (reference sequence). V was trimmed by 1 base and J by 4 bases, leaving 10 bases between them. CDR3 size: 14 residues. For the CDR3, the DNA is TGTGCCAGCAGCTTAGAATCAGGGAGCACTGAAGCTTTCTTT. Its protein product is CASSLESGSTEAFF.

This chain connects TRBV5-1 to TRBJ2-5, with D perhaps TRBD1 or TRBD2 (7 bases each). Trimming took off 3 bases at V and 1 base at J, with 13 bases between the two ends. This CDR3 is 15 amino acids long. CDR1 and CDR2 from the germline V gene are SGHRS and YFSETQ. The CDR3 DNA follows: TGCGCCAGCAGCTACCAGGGGGGGCGCCAAGAGACCCAGTACTTC. This sequence encodes CASSYQGGRQETQYF.

This clonotype was counted only a few times. CDR3 residues: CASSIRQGTYEQYF. CDR3 coding DNA: TGTGCCAGCAGCATACGACAGGGAACCTACGAGCAGTACTTC. The chain uses TRBV7-2 and TRBJ2-5, with TRBD1 identical over 7 bases. The J call could be wrong; TRBJ2-7 is a better fit for the DNA end. The CDR3 totals 14 residues. The V gene's germline CDR1 is SGHTA and CDR2 FQGNSA.

Of note for this clonotype: A read error may account for a junction end that differs from germline. This chain links TRBV7-2 with TRBJ2-4; weak D call: TRBD1 (6 bases). The germline gives CDR1 SGHTA, CDR2 FQGNSA. The CDR3 sequence is 14 residues long. CDR3 protein: CASSLSAGDIAGDF. The CDR3 bases are TGTGCCAGCAGCTTATCAGCAGGGGATATTGCTGGCGACTTC.

The V and J genes are TRBV14 and TRBJ1-1; 7 positions match TRBD1. Germline V lookup: CDR1 SGHDN, CDR2 FVKESK. Trimming cost V 1 base and J 2 bases; bases outside gene matches: 13. The CDR3 loop spans 18 amino acids. CDR3 sequence: CASSQAAGTDEINTEAFF. CDR3 sequence (DNA): TGTGCCAGCAGCCAAGCTGCAGGGACAGACGAGATCAACACTGAAGCTTTCTTT.

In its sample, this clonotype was seen a few times. The V and J genes are TRBV6-5 and TRBJ2-5; 8 bases map to TRBD2. Trimming removed 2 bases from V and 11 bases from J; junction bases left unmatched: 13. The CDR3 extends over 15 amino acids. Germline loops: CDR1 MNHEY, CDR2 SVGAGI. The CDR3 nucleotides read TGTGCCAGCAGTTACGATCGCGGGAGGCTAGGAGAGCAGTACTTC. It translates to CASSYDRGRLGEQYF.

This clonotype turned up a few times. DNA of the CDR3: TGCGCCAGCAGCTTGAGTCGGCCCGGTCACAATGAGCAGTTCTTC. This encodes CASSLSRPGHNEQFF. The V and J genes are TRBV5-1 and TRBJ2-1; D remains unclear. V lost 1 base to trimming and J lost 5 bases, with 13 bases between them. The germline CDR1 and CDR2 sequences are SGHRS and YFSETQ. The CDR3 spans 15 residues.

This chain joins TRBV2 and TRBJ2-5, with D possibly matching TRBD2 (6 bases). The J call could be wrong; TRBJ2-1 is a better fit for the DNA end. Germline loops: CDR1 SNHLY, CDR2 FYNNEI. The CDR3 is 15 residues long. The CDR3 nucleotides read TGTGCCAGCAGACCGCTTCTACCGGGAGTGATGGAGCAGTTCTTC. Translated, it gives CASRPLLPGVMEQFF.

This rearrangement joins TRBV7-2 to TRBJ2-5; perhaps TRBD2 as D (6 bases). The J call is doubtful: the DNA matches TRBJ2-1 better. CDR3 size: 15 residues. Per the germline V gene, CDR1 is SGHTA and CDR2 is FQGNSA. The CDR3 coding sequence is TGTGCCAGCAGCTTAGGCCCGGGAGCGAAAAATGAGCAGTTCTTC. Residues: CASSLGPGAKNEQFF.

The chain has TRBV5-6 and TRBJ2-5; 10 bases are shared with TRBD2. The tail of the sequence fits TRBJ2-1 better, so the J call may be wrong. Germline CDR1 and CDR2: SGHDT and YYEEEE. The CDR3 runs 15 residues. The CDR3 nucleotides read TGTGCCAGCAGCTTGCGAACTAGCGGGACGAATGAGCAGTTCTTC. It specifies CASSLRTSGTNEQFF.

The chain has TRBV2 and TRBJ2-7; 11 nucleotides align to TRBD2. Looked up from germline, CDR1 is SNHLY and CDR2 is FYNNEI. The CDR3 is made up of 14 amino acids. V was clipped by 3 bases and J by 4 bases; unmatched bases: 2. CDR3 amino acids: CASSDSGRGYEQYF. The CDR3 nucleotides read TGTGCCAGCAGTGATAGCGGGAGGGGATACGAGCAGTACTTC.

V usage is TRBV20-1 and J usage is TRBJ2-7; 9 positions match TRBD2. Unmatched junction bases numbered 0, after V lost 3 bases and J lost 0 bases. Germline V CDR1 and CDR2: DFQATT, SNEGSKA (reference sequence). The CDR3 spans 13 residues. This chain's CDR3 is CSARTSGSYEQYF. The CDR3 DNA reads TGCAGTGCTAGGACTAGCGGCTCCTACGAGCAGTACTTC.

The chain couples TRBV7-9 to TRBJ2-3; D is unresolved. CDR3 length equals 15 residues. The V gene lost 5 bases and the J gene lost 2 bases, with 14 bases spanning the gap. Germline CDR1 reads SEHNR; CDR2 reads FQNEAQ (reference sequence). The CDR3 loop is CASSAALIPTDTQYF. The CDR3 DNA reads TGTGCCAGCAGCGCGGCCCTGATCCCCACAGATACGCAGTATTTT.

This clonotype was seen only a few times. CDR3 DNA sequence: TGCAGTGCTAGAGATATCCACCAAGAGACCCAGTACTTC. Translation: CSARDIHQETQYF. The chain couples TRBV20-1 to TRBJ2-5, with D unresolved. V shed 0 bases and J shed 0 bases, with 5 bases lying between them. The CDR3 length is 13 residues. Germline CDR1 reads DFQATT; CDR2 reads SNEGSKA (reference sequence).

This clonotype was observed a handful of times. CDR3 amino acids: CASGAEAGGPQEQFF. The CDR3 nucleotides read TGTGCCAGCGGCGCCGAAGCGGGAGGGCCACAAGAGCAGTTCTTC. The V gene is TRBV9, the J gene TRBJ2-5, with TRBD2 matching over 10 bases. The end of the DNA fits TRBJ2-1 better, so the J call may be wrong. Germline V gives CDR1 SGDLS, CDR2 YYNGEE. This CDR3 is 15 amino acids long.

This clonotype was counted between two and nine times. V gene TRBV6-6 combines with J gene TRBJ2-1; 7 bases map to TRBD2. This CDR3 region has 16 residues. Germline V gene data show CDR1 as MNHNY and CDR2 as SVGAGI (reference sequence). With 5 bases clipped from V and 6 bases from J, the junction kept 13 bases outside the gene matches. The CDR3 loop reads CASSPLGSGKSNEQFF. Written as DNA, the CDR3 is TGTGCCAGCAGTCCCCTTGGCAGCGGGAAGTCCAATGAGCAGTTCTTC.

This clonotype showed up just a few times. The chain employs TRBV5-1 and TRBJ2-1, with D possibly TRBD2 on 5 matching bases. Deletions cut 0 bases from V and 0 bases from J, with 13 bases between. The length of the CDR3 is 17 residues. CDR1 is SGHRS and CDR2 is YFSETQ in the germline V gene. The CDR3: CASSLALAGGSYNEQFF. CDR3 DNA: TGCGCCAGCAGCTTGGCCCTTGCAGGAGGCTCCTACAATGAGCAGTTCTTC.

The V gene is TRBV6-1, the J gene TRBJ2-2; TRBD2 matches at 15 bases. V was pared by 5 bases and J by 7 bases, with 14 bases of the junction left unmatched. This CDR3 is 19 amino acids long. The V gene's germline CDR1 is MNHNS and CDR2 SASEGT. CDR3 loop: CASSRRTSGRAGVSGELFF. CDR3 DNA: TGTGCCAGCAGTAGAAGGACTAGCGGGAGGGCCGGAGTGAGCGGGGAGCTGTTTTTT.

This clonotype was counted at least ten times. This rearrangement joins TRBV24-1 to TRBJ2-1; 9 nucleotides align to TRBD2. CDR1 is KGHDR, CDR2 SFDVKD, per germline. The CDR3 loop spans 17 amino acids. The V and J ends lost 3 bases and 2 bases, in that order; junction bases with no gene match: 7. CDR3 sequence reads: CATSDATSGKTYNEQFF. Here the CDR3 DNA reads TGTGCCACCAGTGATGCGACTAGCGGAAAGACCTACAATGAGCAGTTCTTC.

This clonotype was recorded a few times. The V call is TRBV29-1, the J call TRBJ2-1; 9 bases fit TRBD2. CDR1 SQVTM and CDR2 ANQGSEA come from the germline V gene. V dropped 7 bases and J dropped 0; count of bases not matched to a gene: 10. The length of the CDR3 is 16 residues. CDR3: CSATSSGKSSYNEQFF. The CDR3 nucleotides read TGCAGCGCCACTTCTAGCGGGAAGAGCTCCTACAATGAGCAGTTCTTC.